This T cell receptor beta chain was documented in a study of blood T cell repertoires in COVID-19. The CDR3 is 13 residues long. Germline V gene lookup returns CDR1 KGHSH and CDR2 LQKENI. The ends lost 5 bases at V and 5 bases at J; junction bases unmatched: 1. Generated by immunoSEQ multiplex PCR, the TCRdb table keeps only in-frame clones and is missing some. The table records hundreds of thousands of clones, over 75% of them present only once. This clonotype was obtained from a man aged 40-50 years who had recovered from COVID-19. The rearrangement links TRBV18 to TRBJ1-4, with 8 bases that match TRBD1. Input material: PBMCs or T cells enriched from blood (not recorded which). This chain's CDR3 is CASSGQGNEKLFF. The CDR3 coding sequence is TGTGCCAGCTCAGGACAGGGAAATGAAAAACTGTTTTTT.